Listed here are 2 T cell receptor beta chains from one sample, sequenced in a study of CD8+ T cells in alopecia areata (dated by TCRdb to between 2017 and 2018). The time point tag for this specimen amounts to: more than 3 weeks on oral tofacitinib. This specimen's treatment or condition label, per the study, means: oral pan-JAK inhibitor, 5-10 mg twice daily. Library preparation used the immunoSEQ multiplex PCR assay. For TCR sequencing, RNA was extracted from every sample and reverse transcribed into cDNA to serve as template. Drawn from immuneACCESS, this table holds only the in-frame rearrangements with V and J called that TCRdb kept. Clones are partly lost; checked studies trace under half to an unresolved V gene and leave the rest unexplained. The sample contains more than 100,000 clones, 50% to 55% of them found a single time. Of the sample, 0.46% is held by the ten largest clones. Sample: CD4+ T cells sorted from blood, taken at week 4, from a patient treated with tofacitinib. The receptors stem from a human donor with alopecia areata.

V gene TRBV27 combines with J gene TRBJ2-2; 11 bases line up with TRBD2. The V segment lost 1 base and the J segment 2 bases; nucleotides outside the gene matches: 6. The CDR3 is 18 amino acids. Looked up from germline, CDR1 is MNHEY and CDR2 is SMNVEV (reference sequence). CDR3 nucleotide sequence: TGTGCCAGCAGTTTATTAGGGCTAGCGGGGGGAAACACCGGGGAGCTGTTTTTT. It is translated as CASSLLGLAGGNTGELFF.

This chain joins TRBV30 and TRBJ2-1, with TRBD2 as a possible D gene (5 bases). V lost 4 bases and J lost 5, with 12 bases in between. CDR3 length equals 13 residues. From germline, CDR1 is GTSNPN and CDR2 SVGIG (reference sequence). The CDR3 region has the DNA TGTGCCTGGACCCATTACGGGGACAATGAGCAGTTCTTC. This translates into CAWTHYGDNEQFF.